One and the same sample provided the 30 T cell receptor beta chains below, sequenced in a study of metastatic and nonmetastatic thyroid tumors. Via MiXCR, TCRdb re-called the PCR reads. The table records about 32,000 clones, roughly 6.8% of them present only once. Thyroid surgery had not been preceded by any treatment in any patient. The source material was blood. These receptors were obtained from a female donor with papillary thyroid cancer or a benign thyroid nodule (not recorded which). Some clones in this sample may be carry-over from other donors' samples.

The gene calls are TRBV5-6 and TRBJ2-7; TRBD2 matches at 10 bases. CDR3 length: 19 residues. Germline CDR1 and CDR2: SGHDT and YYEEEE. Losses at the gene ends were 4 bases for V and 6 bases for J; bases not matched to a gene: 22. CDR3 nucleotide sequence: TGTGCCAGCAGCCCCCTAGCGGGGGTAACCGATGCGAGCGTTATCGAGCAGTACTTC. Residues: CASSPLAGVTDASVIEQYF.

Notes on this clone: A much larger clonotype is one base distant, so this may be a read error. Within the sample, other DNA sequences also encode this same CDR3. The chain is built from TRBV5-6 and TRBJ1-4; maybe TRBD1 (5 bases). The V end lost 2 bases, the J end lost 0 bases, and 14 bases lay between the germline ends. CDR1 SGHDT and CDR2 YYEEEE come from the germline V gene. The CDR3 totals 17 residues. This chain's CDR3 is CASSLAWGRATNEKLFF. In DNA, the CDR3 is TGTGCCAGCAGCTTAGCCTGGGGGAGGGCAACTAATGAAAAACTGTTTTTT.

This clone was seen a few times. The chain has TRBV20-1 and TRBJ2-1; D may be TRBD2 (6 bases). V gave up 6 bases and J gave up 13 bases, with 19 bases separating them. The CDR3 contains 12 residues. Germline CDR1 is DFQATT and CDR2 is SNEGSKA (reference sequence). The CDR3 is CSAITSWSSQFF. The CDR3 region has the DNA TGCAGTGCCATTACTAGCTGGAGTTCTCAGTTCTTC.

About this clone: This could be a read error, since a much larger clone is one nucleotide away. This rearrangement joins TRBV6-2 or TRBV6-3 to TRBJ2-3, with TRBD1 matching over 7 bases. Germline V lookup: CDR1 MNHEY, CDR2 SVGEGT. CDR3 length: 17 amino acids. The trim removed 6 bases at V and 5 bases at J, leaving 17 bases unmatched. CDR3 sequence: CASSPTDRVFSLDTQYF. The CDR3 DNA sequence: TGTGCCAGCAGCCCGACAGACAGGGTGTTTTCCCTAGATACGCAGTATTTT.

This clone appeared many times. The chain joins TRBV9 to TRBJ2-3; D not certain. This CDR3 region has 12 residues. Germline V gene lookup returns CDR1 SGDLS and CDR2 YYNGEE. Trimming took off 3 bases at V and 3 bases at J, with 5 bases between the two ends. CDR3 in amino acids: CASSAPTDTQYF. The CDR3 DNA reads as TGTGCCAGCAGCGCCCCGACAGATACGCAGTATTTT.

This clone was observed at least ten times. The CDR3: CASRDRVSSPLHF. In nucleotides, the CDR3 is TGTGCCAGCAGGGACAGGGTTAGTTCACCCCTCCACTTT. The V call is TRBV28, the J call TRBJ1-6, with TRBD1 matching 8 bases. V lost 6 bases and J lost 9; bases outside the gene matches: 4. Germline CDR1 is MDHEN and CDR2 is SYDVKM. This CDR3 region has 13 residues.

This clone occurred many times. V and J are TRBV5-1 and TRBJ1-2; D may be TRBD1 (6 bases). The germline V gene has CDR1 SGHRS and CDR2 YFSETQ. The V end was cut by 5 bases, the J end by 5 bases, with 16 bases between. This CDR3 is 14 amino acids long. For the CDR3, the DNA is TGCGCCAGCAGTGCTTCCGCAGGGGCGTATGGCTACACCTTC. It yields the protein CASSASAGAYGYTF.

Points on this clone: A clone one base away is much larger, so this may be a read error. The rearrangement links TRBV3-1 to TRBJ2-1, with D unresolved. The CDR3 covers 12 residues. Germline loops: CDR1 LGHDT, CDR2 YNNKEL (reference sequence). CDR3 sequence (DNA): TGTGCCAGCAGCCAGGCCGGAAATGAGCAGTTATTC. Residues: CASSQAGNEQLF.

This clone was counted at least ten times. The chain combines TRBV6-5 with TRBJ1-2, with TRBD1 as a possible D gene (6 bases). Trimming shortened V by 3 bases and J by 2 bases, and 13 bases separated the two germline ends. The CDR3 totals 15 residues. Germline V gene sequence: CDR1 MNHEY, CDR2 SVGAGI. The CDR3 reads CASSYDLTGNYGYTF. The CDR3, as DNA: TGTGCCAGCAGTTATGACCTTACAGGGAACTATGGCTACACCTTC.

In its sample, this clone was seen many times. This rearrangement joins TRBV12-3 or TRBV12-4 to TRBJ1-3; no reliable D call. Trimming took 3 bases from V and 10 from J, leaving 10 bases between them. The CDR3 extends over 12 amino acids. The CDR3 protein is CASSFGSPTIYF. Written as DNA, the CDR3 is TGTGCCAGCAGTTTCGGTTCACCAACCATATATTTT.

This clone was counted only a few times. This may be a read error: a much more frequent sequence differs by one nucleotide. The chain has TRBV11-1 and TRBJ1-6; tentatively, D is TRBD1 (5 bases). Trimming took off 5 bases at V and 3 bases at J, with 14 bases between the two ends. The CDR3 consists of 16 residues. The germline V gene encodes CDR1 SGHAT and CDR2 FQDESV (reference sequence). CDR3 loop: CASSRDGSFYNSPLHF. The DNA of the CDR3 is TGTGCCAGCAGCCGGGACGGGAGCTTCTATAATTCACCCCTCCACTTT.

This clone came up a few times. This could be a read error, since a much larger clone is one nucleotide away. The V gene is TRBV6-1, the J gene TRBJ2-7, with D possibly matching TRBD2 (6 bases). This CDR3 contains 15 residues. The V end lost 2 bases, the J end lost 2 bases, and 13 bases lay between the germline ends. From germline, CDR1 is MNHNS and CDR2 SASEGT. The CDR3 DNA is TGTGCCAGCAGTGAAAAGGCCGGGGGTCCCTACGAGCAGTACTTC. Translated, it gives CASSEKAGGPYEQYF.

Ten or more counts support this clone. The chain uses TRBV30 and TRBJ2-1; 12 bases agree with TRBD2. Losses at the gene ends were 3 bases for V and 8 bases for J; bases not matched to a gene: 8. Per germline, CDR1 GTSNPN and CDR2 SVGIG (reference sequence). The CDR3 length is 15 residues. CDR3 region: CAWSLTSGRFYEQFF. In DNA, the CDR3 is TGTGCCTGGAGCTTGACTAGCGGGAGATTCTATGAGCAGTTCTTC.

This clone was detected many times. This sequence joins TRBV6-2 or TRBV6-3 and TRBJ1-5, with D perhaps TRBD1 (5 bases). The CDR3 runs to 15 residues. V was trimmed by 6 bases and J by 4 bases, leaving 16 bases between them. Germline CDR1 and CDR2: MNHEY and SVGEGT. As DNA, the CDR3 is TGTGCCAGCAGCCTCCGGGACCTACAGAATCAGCCCCAGCATTTT. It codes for CASSLRDLQNQPQHF.

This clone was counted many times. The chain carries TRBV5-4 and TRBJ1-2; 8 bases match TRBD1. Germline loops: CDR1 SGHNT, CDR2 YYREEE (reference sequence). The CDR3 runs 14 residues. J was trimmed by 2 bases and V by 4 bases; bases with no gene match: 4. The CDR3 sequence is CASSKGQENYGYTF. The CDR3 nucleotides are TGTGCCAGCAGCAAGGGACAGGAGAACTATGGCTACACCTTC.

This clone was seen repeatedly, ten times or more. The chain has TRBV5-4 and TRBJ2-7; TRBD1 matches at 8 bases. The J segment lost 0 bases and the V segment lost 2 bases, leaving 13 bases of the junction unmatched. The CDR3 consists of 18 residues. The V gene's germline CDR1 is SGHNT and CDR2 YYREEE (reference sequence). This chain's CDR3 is CASSFRGTGGPLSYEQYF. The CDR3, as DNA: TGTGCCAGCAGCTTCCGGGGGACAGGTGGTCCCCTCTCCTACGAGCAGTACTTC.

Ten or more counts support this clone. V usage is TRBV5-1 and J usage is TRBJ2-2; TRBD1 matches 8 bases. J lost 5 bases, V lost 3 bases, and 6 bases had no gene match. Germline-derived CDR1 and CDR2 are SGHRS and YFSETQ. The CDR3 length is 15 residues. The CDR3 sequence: CASSSDRGWTGELFF. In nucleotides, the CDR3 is TGCGCCAGCAGCTCAGACAGGGGTTGGACCGGGGAGCTGTTTTTT.

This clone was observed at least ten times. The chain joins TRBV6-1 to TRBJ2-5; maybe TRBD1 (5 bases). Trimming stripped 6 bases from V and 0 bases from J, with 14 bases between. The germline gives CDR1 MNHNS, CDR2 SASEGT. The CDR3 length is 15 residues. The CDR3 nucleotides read TGTGCCAGCAGACCAGGGCTCTCGTACCAAGAGACCCAGTACTTC. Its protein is CASRPGLSYQETQYF.

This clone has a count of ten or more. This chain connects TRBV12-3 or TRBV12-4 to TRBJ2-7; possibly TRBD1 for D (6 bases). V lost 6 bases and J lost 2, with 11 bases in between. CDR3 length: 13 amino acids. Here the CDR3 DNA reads TGTGCCAGCAGCCCTGGACAGACCTACGAGCAGTACTTC. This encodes CASSPGQTYEQYF.

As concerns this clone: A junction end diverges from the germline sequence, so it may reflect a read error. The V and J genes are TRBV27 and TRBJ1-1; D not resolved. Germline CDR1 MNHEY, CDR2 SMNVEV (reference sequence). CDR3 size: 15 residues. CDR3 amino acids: CASSQKTGINTEDFF. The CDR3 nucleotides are TGTGCCAGCAGCCAAAAGACGGGAATCAACACTGAAGATTTCTTT.

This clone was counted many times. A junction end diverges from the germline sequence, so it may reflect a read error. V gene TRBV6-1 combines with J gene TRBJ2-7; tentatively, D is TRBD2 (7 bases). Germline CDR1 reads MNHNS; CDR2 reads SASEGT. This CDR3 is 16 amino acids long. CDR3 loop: CASSEASFGGQGPLCF. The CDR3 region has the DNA TGTGCCAGCAGTGAAGCGTCTTTCGGGGGGCAGGGTCCCTTGTGCTTC.

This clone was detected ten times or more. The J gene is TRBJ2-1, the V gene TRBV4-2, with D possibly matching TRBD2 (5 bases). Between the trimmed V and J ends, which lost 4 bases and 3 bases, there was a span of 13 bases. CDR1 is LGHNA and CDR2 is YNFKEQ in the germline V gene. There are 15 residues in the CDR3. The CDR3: CASSLLAGDYNEQFF. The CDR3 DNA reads TGTGCCAGCAGCCTTTTAGCCGGGGACTACAATGAGCAGTTCTTC.

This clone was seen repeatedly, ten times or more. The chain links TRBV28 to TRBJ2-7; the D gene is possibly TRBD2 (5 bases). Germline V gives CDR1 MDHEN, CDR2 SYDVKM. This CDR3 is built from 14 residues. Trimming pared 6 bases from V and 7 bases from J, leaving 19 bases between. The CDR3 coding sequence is TGTGCCAGCAGGCGCCAGCGGAACCCGGGGGAGCAGTACTTC. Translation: CASRRQRNPGEQYF. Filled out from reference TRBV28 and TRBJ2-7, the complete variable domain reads DVKVTQSSRYLVKRTGEKVFLECVQDMDHENMFWYRQDPGLGLRLIYFSYDVKMKEKGDIPEGYSVSREKKERFSLILESASTNQTSMYLCASRRQRNPGEQYFGPGTRLTVT.

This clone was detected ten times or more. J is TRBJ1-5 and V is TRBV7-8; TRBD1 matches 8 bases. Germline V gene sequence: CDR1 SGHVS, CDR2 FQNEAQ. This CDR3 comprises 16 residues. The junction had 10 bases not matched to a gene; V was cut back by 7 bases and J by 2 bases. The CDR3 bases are TGTGCCAGCACCGCGTCTCCGGGACAGGGCAATCAGCCCCAGCATTTT. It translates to CASTASPGQGNQPQHF.

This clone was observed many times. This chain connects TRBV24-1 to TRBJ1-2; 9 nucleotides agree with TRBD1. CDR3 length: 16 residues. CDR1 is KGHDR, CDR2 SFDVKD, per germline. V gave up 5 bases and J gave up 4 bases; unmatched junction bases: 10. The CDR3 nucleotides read TGTGCCACCAGTGCCACAGGGACAGGGAATCGCTATGGCTACACCTTC. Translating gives CATSATGTGNRYGYTF.

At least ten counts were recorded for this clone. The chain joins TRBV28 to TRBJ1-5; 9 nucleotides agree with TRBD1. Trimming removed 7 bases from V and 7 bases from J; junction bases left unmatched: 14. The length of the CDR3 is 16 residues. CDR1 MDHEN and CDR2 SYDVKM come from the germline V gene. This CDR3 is CASTEGGTGRYQPQHF. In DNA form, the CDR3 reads TGTGCCAGCACCGAGGGAGGGACAGGGCGTTACCAGCCCCAGCATTTT.

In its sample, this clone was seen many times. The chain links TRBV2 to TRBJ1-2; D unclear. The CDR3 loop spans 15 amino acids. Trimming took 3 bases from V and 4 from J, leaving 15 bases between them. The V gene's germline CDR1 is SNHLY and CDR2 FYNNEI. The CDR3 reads CASSERGEGIYGYTF. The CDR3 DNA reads TGTGCCAGCAGTGAGCGCGGGGAGGGAATCTATGGCTACACCTTC.

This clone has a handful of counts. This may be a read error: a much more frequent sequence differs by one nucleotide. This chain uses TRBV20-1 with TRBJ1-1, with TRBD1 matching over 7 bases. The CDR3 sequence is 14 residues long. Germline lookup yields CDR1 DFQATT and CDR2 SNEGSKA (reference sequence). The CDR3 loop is CSSSRGFVNTEAFF. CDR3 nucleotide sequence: TGCAGTTCTAGCAGGGGGTTTGTTAACACTGAAGCTTTCTTT.

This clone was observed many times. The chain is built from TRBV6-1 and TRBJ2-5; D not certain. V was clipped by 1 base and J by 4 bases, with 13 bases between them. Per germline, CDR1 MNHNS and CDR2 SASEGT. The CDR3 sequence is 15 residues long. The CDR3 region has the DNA TGTGCCAGCAGTGAAGGAAAGACCCGTCCAGAGACCCAGTACTTC. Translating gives CASSEGKTRPETQYF.

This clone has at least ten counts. The CDR3 DNA reads as TGTGCCAGCAGCCCTACGACAGACTACACCGGGGAGCTGTTTTTT. Translation gives CASSPTTDYTGELFF. The chain recombines TRBV7-3 with TRBJ2-2; perhaps TRBD1 as D (5 bases). Germline V lookup: CDR1 SGHTA, CDR2 FQGTGA. Trimming took 5 bases from V and 3 from J, leaving 13 bases between them. The CDR3 length is 15 residues.